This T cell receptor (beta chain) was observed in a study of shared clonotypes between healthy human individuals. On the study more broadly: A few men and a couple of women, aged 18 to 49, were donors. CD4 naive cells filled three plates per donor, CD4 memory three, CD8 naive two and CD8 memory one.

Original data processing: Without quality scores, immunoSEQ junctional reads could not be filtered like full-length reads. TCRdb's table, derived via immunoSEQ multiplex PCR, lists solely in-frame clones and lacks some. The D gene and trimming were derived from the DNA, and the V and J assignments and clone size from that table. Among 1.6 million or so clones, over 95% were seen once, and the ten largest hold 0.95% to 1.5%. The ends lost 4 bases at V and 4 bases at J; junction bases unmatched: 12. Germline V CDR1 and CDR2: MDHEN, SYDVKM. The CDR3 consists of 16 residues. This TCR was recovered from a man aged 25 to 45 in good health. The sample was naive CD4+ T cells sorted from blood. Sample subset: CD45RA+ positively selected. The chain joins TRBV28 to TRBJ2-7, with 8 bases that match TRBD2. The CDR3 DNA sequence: TGTGCCAGCAGTTACCCCTGGACCCGGGGGGGATACGAGCAGTACTTC. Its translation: CASSYPWTRGGYEQYF.